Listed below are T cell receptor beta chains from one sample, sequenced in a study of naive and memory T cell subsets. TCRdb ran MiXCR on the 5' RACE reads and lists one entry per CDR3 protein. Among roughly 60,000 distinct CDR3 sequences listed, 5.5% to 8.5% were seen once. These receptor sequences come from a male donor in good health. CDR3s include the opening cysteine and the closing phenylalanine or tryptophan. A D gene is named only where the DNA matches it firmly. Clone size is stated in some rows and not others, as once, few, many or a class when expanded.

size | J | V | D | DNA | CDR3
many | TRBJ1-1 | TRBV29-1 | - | TGCAGCGTTATTACAGGCCGTTTGAACACTGAAGCTTTCTTT | CSVITGRLNTEAFF
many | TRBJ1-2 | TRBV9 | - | TGTGCCAGCAGCCCTAGGGAGCAGAATTCGCGGGGCTACACCTTC | CASSPREQNSRGYTF
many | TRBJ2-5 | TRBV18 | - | TGTGCCAGCTCGCCGACAGAAGAGACCCAGTACTTC | CASSPTEETQYF
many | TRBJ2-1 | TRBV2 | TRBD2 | TGTGCCAGCAGAAAACTAGCGGGAATTAACAATGAGCAGTTCTTC | CASRKLAGINNEQFF
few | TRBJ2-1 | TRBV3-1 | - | TGTGCCAGCAGCCAACTGGGCAATGACAATGAGCAGTTCTTC | CASSQLGNDNEQFF
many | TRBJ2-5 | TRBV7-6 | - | TGTGCCAGCAGCTTCTCGTATACCCGAGGGGAGACCCAGTACTTC | CASSFSYTRGETQYF
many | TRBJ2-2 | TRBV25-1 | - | TGTGCCAGCAGCGGTGTTGGAACCGGGGAGCTGTTTTTT | CASSGVGTGELFF
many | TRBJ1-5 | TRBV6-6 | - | TGTGCCAGCAGTTACTCCGGGCCGCCGGAGCCCCAGCATTTT | CASSYSGPPEPQHF
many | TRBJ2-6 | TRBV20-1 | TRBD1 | TGCAGTGCTTCGGACAGGGGGGCTGGGGCCAACGTCCTGACTTTC | CSASDRGAGANVLTF
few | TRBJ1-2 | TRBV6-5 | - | TGTGCCAGCACACAGGAGCGGGGCGGCTACACCTTC | CASTQERGGYTF
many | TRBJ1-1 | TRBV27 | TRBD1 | TGTGCCAGCAGTTTCGGGACAGGGGGCTTCACTGAAGCTTTCTTT | CASSFGTGGFTEAFF
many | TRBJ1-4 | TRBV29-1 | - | TGCAGCGTTGAGGATGGAAAACTGTTTTTT | CSVEDGKLFF
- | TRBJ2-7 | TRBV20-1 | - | TGCAGTGCTAGAGCGGCGGGAGAGCAGTACTTC | CSARAAGEQYF
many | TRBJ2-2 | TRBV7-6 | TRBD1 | TGTGCCAGCAGCCCGGGGACAGGGCAAGGCGGGGAGCTGTTTTTT | CASSPGTGQGGELFF
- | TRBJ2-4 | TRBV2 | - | TGTGCCAGCATGAGGACAAGCACCATATTAGCCAAAAACATTCAGTACTTC | CASMRTSTILAKNIQYF
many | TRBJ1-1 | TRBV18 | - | TGTGCCAGCTCACCACGATCGGGCCAGAACACTGAAGCTTTCTTT | CASSPRSGQNTEAFF
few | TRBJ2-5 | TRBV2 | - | TGTGCCAGCAGTGAAGGGGGAGAGACCCAGTACTTC | CASSEGGETQYF
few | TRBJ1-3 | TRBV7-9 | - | TGTGCCAGCAGCCCCCCGATTGTTTTGACAGGTCATTTATCTGGAAACACCATATATTTT | CASSPPIVLTGHLSGNTIYF
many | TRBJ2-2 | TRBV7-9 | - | TGTGCCAGCAGCTCAGGGGTCACCGGGGAGCTGTTTTTT | CASSSGVTGELFF
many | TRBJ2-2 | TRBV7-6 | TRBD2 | TGTGCCAGCAGCTTAATCATATCGGGGGGAACCGGGGAGCTGTTTTTT | CASSLIISGGTGELFF
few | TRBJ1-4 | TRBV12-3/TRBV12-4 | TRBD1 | TGTGCCAGCAGTCCCCACAGGGGGGGCAATGAAAAACTGTTTTTT | CASSPHRGGNEKLFF
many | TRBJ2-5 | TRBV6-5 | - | TGTGCCAGCAGTTACGGGGGCGCGGGAGAAGAGACCCAGTACTTC | CASSYGGAGEETQYF
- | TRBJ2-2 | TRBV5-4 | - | TGTGCCAGCAGCTTGAACGGGGTCAACACCGGGGAGCTGTTTTTT | CASSLNGVNTGELFF
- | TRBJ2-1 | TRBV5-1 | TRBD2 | TGCGCCAGCAGCTTGGACGGGGGGGCTAGCTCCTACAATGAGCAGTTCTTC | CASSLDGGASSYNEQFF
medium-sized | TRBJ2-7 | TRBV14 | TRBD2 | TGTGCCAGCAGCCAAGAACTAGCGAACTCCTACGAGCAGTACTTC | CASSQELANSYEQYF
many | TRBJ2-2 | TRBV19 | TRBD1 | TGTGCCAGTAGTGCCCGGGACAGGGATACCGGGGAGCTGTTTTTT | CASSARDRDTGELFF
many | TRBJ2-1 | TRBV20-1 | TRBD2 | TGCAGTGCTAGAAGCGGGAGGGCCAATGAGCAGTTCTTC | CSARSGRANEQFF
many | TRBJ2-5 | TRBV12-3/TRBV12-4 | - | TGTGCCAGCAGTTTGGCAGGGTACCAAGAGACCCAGTACTTC | CASSLAGYQETQYF
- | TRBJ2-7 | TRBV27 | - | TGTGCCAGCAGTTTACAGGAGGTAGGCTACGAGCAGTACTTC | CASSLQEVGYEQYF
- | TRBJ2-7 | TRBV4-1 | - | TGCGCCAGCAGCCAAGCAGGGGACGAGCAGTACTTC | CASSQAGDEQYF
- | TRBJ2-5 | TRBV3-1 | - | TGTGCCAGCAGCCGAACCAGTCAGGGGCGGGAGACCCAGTACTTC | CASSRTSQGRETQYF